This record looks at one T cell receptor (beta chain) sequence and its context. Authors' analysis steps: It was from reference gene primer amplification that nucleated cell counts were estimated. The table came from immunoSEQ multiplex PCR; TCRdb's copy has only in-frame clones and leaves some out. Clone size and V and J calls were adopted from that table, with D and trimming inferred from the DNA. The table shows roughly 150,000 clones, with approximately 90% occurring only once. The data are from a study of blood T cell repertoires in COVID-19. In the study overall: Researchers got acute and convalescent COVID-19 samples from the United States, Italy and Spain. Nucleic acid was either cDNA or gDNA, and it came from T cells, B-cell-depleted T cells, or PBMCs.

Trimming cost V 5 bases and J 4 bases, with 16 bases left between them. This CDR3 is 15 amino acids long. Germline assignment: CDR1 SEHNR and CDR2 FQNEAQ (reference sequence). This sequence joins TRBV7-9 and TRBJ2-3; the D gene is possibly TRBD1 (5 bases). The sequenced sample was peripheral blood. This TCR was sampled from a woman aged 70-85 years with acute or convalescent COVID-19. The CDR3 loop is CASSPGFSYADTQYF. The CDR3 nucleotides read TGTGCCAGCAGCCCAGGGTTCTCTTACGCAGATACGCAGTATTTT.